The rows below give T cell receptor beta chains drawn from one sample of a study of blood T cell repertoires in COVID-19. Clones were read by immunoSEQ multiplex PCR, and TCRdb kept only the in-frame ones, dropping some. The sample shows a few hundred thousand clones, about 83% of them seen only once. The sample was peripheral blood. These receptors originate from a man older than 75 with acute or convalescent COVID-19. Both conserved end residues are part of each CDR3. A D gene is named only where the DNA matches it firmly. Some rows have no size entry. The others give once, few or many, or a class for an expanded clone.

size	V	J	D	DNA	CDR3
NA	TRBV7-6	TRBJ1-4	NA	TGTGCCAGCAGCCCCAGCAGGGAAGGAAAACTGTTTTTT	CASSPSREGKLFF
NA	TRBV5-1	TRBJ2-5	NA	TGCGCCAGCAGCCCCAACGGGGTTGGACAGGAGACCCAGTACTTC	CASSPNGVGQETQYF
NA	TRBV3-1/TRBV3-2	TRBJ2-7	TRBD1	TGTGCCAGCAGCCAGAGCGGGACAGGGGGCAACGAGCAGTACTTC	CASSQSGTGGNEQYF
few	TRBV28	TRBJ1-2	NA	TGTGCCAGCAGTTTCCCTCAAGAGGCGAACTATGGCTACACCTTC	CASSFPQEANYGYTF
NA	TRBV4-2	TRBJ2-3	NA	TGTGCCAGCAGCCAAGATCGGGGGACTCCGACGCAGTATTTT	CASSQDRGTPTQYF
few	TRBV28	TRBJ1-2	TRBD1	TGTGCCGCGACAGGGGTCCCGGGGGACTATGGCTACACCTTC	CAATGVPGDYGYTF
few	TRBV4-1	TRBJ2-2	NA	TGCGCCAGCAGCCAATCGGACTGGGGAGTTCGGGAGCTGTTTTTT	CASSQSDWGVRELFF
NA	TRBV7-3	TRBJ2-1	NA	TGTGCCAGCAGCTCCAACTCGCTCGCCAATGAGCAGTTCTTC	CASSSNSLANEQFF
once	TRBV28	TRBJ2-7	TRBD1	TGTGCCAGCAGTCGAGCCGGGACAGGGTGGGCTACCTACGAGCAGTACTTC	CASSRAGTGWATYEQYF
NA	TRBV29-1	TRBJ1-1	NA	TGCAGCGCCCGAGGATCAGGGCTGAACACTGAAGCTTTCTTT	CSARGSGLNTEAFF
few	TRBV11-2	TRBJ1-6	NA	TGTGCCAGCAGCCGGGTTGATAGCTCCTATAATTCACCCCTCCACTTT	CASSRVDSSYNSPLHF
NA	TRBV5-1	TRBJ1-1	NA	TGCGCCAGCAGCTTGGCTTCCGGGAACACTGAAGCTTTCTTT	CASSLASGNTEAFF
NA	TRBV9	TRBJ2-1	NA	TGTGCCAGCAGCGCCTTAGTGGGGCGGGGGCCTTACAATGAGCAGTTCTTC	CASSALVGRGPYNEQFF
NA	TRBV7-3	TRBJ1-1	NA	TGTGCCAGCAGCTCTCAGGGGAGCGGGACCGAAGCTTTCTTT	CASSSQGSGTEAFF
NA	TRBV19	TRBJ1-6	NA	TGTGCCAGTAGTATACGGGATTCACCCCTCCACTTT	CASSIRDSPLHF
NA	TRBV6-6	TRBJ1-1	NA	TGTGCCAGCAGTCCTGCGGGGGGAAGATCGGGGAGCACTGAAGCTTTCTTT	CASSPAGGRSGSTEAFF
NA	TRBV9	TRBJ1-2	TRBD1	TGTGCCAGCAGCGTAGGTACAGGGGTAAACGGTGGCTACACCTTC	CASSVGTGVNGGYTF
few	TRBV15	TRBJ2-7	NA	TGTGCCACCAGCAGAGAGGACAGCTACGAGCAGTACTTC	CATSREDSYEQYF
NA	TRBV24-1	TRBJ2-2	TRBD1	TGTGCCACCAGACAGGGGTCAACCGGGGAGCTGTTTTTT	CATRQGSTGELFF
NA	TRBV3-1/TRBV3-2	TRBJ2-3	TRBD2	TGTGCCAGCAGCCAAGGGGTAGCGGGAGACCCAGATACGCAGTATTTT	CASSQGVAGDPDTQYF
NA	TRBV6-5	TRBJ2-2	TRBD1	TGTGCCACTATAACAGGGGGCGCGGGCACCGGGGAGCTGTTTTTT	CATITGGAGTGELFF
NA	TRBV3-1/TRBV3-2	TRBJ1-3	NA	TGTGCCAGCAGCCAAGAAGAGGCGGGAACGAGAGGGACGTTTAGAAACACCATATATTTT	CASSQEEAGTRGTFRNTIYF
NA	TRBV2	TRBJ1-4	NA	TGTGCCAGCAAAGACGGGGGTAACAATGAAAAACTGTTTTTT	CASKDGGNNEKLFF
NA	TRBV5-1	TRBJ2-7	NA	TGCGCCAGCAGCTTGAATGCAGGCTCCTACGAGCAGTACTTC	CASSLNAGSYEQYF
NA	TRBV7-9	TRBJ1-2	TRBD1	TGTGCCAGCAGCTTAGGACAGGGCGGGGGCTACACCTTC	CASSLGQGGGYTF
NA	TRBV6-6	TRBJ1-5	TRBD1	TGTGCCAGCAGCCAACCCAGGGGGCGAGAGCCCCAGCATTTT	CASSQPRGREPQHF